The next 18 T cell receptor beta chains were all read from a single sample in a study of CD8+ T cells in alopecia areata. Extracted RNA was reverse transcribed into cDNA, the sequencing template. The data were produced by immunoSEQ multiplex PCR, yet TCRdb's version contains in-frame clones alone and is incomplete. In the table there are 140,000 to 150,000 clones, roughly 50% of which are singletons. Sequencing was carried out using CD4+ T cells sorted from blood. All receptors derive from a human donor with alopecia areata.

The chain combines TRBV28 with TRBJ2-3, with 10 positions matching TRBD2. Germline V CDR1 and CDR2: MDHEN, SYDVKM. The CDR3 runs 16 residues. The J segment lost 4 bases and the V segment lost 1 base, leaving 5 bases of the junction unmatched. CDR3 sequence: CASSLSRLAGADTQYF. The CDR3 region has the DNA TGTGCCAGCAGTTTATCCCGGCTAGCGGGAGCAGATACGCAGTATTTT.

The chain links TRBV27 to TRBJ2-1; no definite D call. Germline-derived CDR1 and CDR2 are MNHEY and SMNVEV (reference sequence). The V gene lost 3 bases and the J gene lost 0 bases, with 6 bases spanning the gap. This CDR3 is 14 amino acids long. CDR3 residues: CASSFTSSYNEQFF. In nucleotides, the CDR3 is TGTGCCAGCAGTTTCACCTCCTCCTACAATGAGCAGTTCTTC.

This clone has only one observation. This CDR3 reads CASSQGQSLNTEAFF. The CDR3 nucleotides are TGTGCCAGCTCACAGGGACAGTCACTGAACACTGAAGCTTTCTTT. The genes are TRBV18 and TRBJ1-1; 7 positions match TRBD1. The CDR3 runs 15 residues. Germline CDR1 reads KGHSH; CDR2 reads LQKENI. Trimming took 4 bases from V and 0 from J; bases not matched to a gene: 5.

V usage is TRBV5-6 and J usage is TRBJ2-7; D uncertain. With 4 bases removed from V and 4 bases from J, the gap between germline ends came to 21 bases. The CDR3 runs to 16 residues. Germline CDR1 is SGHDT and CDR2 is YYEEEE. Written as DNA, the CDR3 is TGTGCCAGCAGCCCCCCACCAGGTGTTAGCACGTACGAGCAGTACTTC. Translating it yields CASSPPPGVSTYEQYF.

The chain has TRBV29-1 and TRBJ2-7; D tentatively fits TRBD1 or TRBD2 (6 bases each). With 5 bases removed from V and 6 bases from J, the gap between germline ends came to 20 bases. This CDR3 has 14 residues. Per the germline V gene, CDR1 is SQVTM and CDR2 is ANQGSEA. CDR3 DNA sequence: TGCAGCGTTCGGGCCCCGGGGGCGGTCTCCGAGCAGTACTTC. Amino acid sequence: CSVRAPGAVSEQYF.

This clone occurred a few times. The J gene is TRBJ2-2, the V gene TRBV6-1; D gene unclear. With 8 bases removed from V and 3 bases from J, the gap between germline ends came to 10 bases. This CDR3 contains 13 residues. From germline, CDR1 is MNHNS and CDR2 SASEGT. CDR3 sequence reads: CASPSTYTGELFF. CDR3 DNA sequence: TGTGCCAGCCCAAGCACTTACACCGGGGAGCTGTTTTTT.

This clone has more than one count but fewer than ten. Other DNA sequences within the sample encode an identical CDR3. This rearrangement joins TRBV20-1 to TRBJ2-3; D not certain. The CDR3 contains 11 residues. V was trimmed by 3 bases and J by 4 bases, leaving 5 bases between them. Germline loops: CDR1 DFQATT, CDR2 SNEGSKA (reference sequence). The CDR3 protein is CSARFPDTQYF. The CDR3 nucleotides read TGCAGTGCTAGGTTTCCAGATACGCAGTATTTT.

This clone was counted a few times. J is TRBJ2-7 and V is TRBV7-9, with D perhaps TRBD1 or TRBD2 (6 bases each). This CDR3 contains 15 residues. With 5 bases removed from V and 2 bases from J, the gap between germline ends came to 16 bases. Germline V gene data show CDR1 as SEHNR and CDR2 as FQNEAQ (reference sequence). CDR3 sequence reads: CASSRAGHRTYEQYF. The CDR3 DNA reads TGTGCCAGCAGCCGGGCGGGACATCGTACCTACGAGCAGTACTTC.

This clone has only a few counts. The J gene is TRBJ2-7, the V gene TRBV7-9; D perhaps matches TRBD1 (5 bases). The V gene lost 3 bases and the J gene lost 9 bases, with 15 bases spanning the gap. Germline V gives CDR1 SEHNR, CDR2 FQNEAQ (reference sequence). The CDR3 consists of 13 residues. The CDR3 bases are TGTGCCAGCAGCTTGGCCACAGAAGGGGCGCAGTACTTC. As protein: CASSLATEGAQYF.

This chain uses TRBV18 with TRBJ2-7; D is perhaps TRBD1 (5 bases). Germline V gives CDR1 KGHSH, CDR2 LQKENI. V gave up 0 bases and J gave up 0 bases, with 9 bases separating them. CDR3 length equals 15 residues. This CDR3 reads CASSPPGQNSYEQYF. CDR3 sequence (DNA): TGTGCCAGCTCACCACCGGGGCAGAACTCCTACGAGCAGTACTTC.

This clone was picked up a small number of times. The rearrangement uses TRBV4-1 and TRBJ2-2; TRBD2 matches 15 bases. The CDR3 spans 17 residues. CDR1 and CDR2 from the germline V gene are MGHRA and YSYEKL. After removal of 1 base from V and 7 bases from J, the junction contained 4 bases not matched to a gene. The CDR3: CASSQVGLAGGGGELFF. CDR3 in DNA: TGCGCCAGCAGCCAAGTGGGACTAGCGGGAGGCGGCGGGGAGCTGTTTTTT.

This clone was observed once. V is TRBV29-1 and J is TRBJ2-5; D is possibly TRBD1 (6 bases). The length of the CDR3 is 15 residues. In germline, CDR1 is SQVTM, CDR2 ANQGSEA. Between the trimmed V and J ends, which lost 4 bases and 4 bases, there was a span of 19 bases. The CDR3 sequence: CSVVRADSNSETQYF. The CDR3 DNA reads as TGCAGCGTTGTACGAGCGGACAGTAACTCAGAGACCCAGTACTTC. The entire variable domain, with the rest obtained from reference TRBV29-1 and TRBJ2-5, is as follows: SAVISQKPSRDICQRGTSLTIQCQVDSQVTMMFWYRQQPGQSLTLIATANQGSEATYESGFVIDKFPISRPNLTFSTLTVSNMSPEDSSIYLCSVVRADSNSETQYFGPGTRLLVL.

The rearrangement links TRBV5-1 to TRBJ2-6; D unclear. Germline CDR1 SGHRS, CDR2 YFSETQ. Deletions cut 4 bases from V and 3 bases from J, with 11 bases between. The CDR3 runs to 15 residues. DNA for the CDR3: TGCGCCAGCAGCACGACACCCTTTGGGGCCAACGTCCTGACTTTC. This sequence encodes CASSTTPFGANVLTF.

A few counts support this clone. This chain links TRBV7-9 with TRBJ1-2, with TRBD1 as a possible D gene (5 bases). Germline V lookup: CDR1 SEHNR, CDR2 FQNEAQ (reference sequence). The CDR3 runs to 13 residues. V was clipped by 2 bases and J by 10 bases, with 14 bases between them. The CDR3 bases are TGTGCCAGCAGCTTAACGAAGACAGAAGCCTACACCTTC. Translated, it gives CASSLTKTEAYTF.

This clone was observed a single time. The chain uses TRBV27 and TRBJ1-2; weak D call: TRBD1 (5 bases). The germline V and J ends were trimmed by 0 bases and 7 bases, with 18 bases remaining between them. The CDR3 consists of 16 residues. Germline V lookup: CDR1 MNHEY, CDR2 SMNVEV (reference sequence). The CDR3 sequence: CASSLSFVQAVGGYTF. The CDR3 DNA follows: TGTGCCAGCAGTTTATCGTTTGTACAGGCGGTGGGTGGCTACACCTTC.

This clone was detected only a few times. The V and J genes are TRBV29-1 and TRBJ1-1; TRBD1 matches 8 bases. The V gene end was trimmed by 6 bases and the J gene end by 6 bases; junction bases not matched to a gene: 9. Germline loops: CDR1 SQVTM, CDR2 ANQGSEA. CDR3 length: 13 amino acids. This CDR3 is CSVLGQGWAEAFF. CDR3 sequence (DNA): TGCAGCGTCCTCGGACAGGGATGGGCTGAAGCTTTCTTT.

This rearrangement joins TRBV5-1 to TRBJ1-2; D is unclear. With 0 bases removed from V and 3 bases from J, the gap between germline ends came to 9 bases. The CDR3 is 14 amino acids. CDR1 SGHRS and CDR2 YFSETQ come from the germline V gene. The CDR3 sequence is CASSLVRRDYGYTF. CDR3 nucleotide sequence: TGCGCCAGCAGCTTGGTTCGGAGAGACTATGGCTACACCTTC.

This clone was counted a single time. The V gene is TRBV6-5, the J gene TRBJ1-2; D might be TRBD1 (5 bases). The CDR3 covers 13 residues. Germline V lookup: CDR1 MNHEY, CDR2 SVGAGI. V was cut by 3 bases and J by 7 bases, with 12 bases left in between. CDR3 DNA: TGTGCCAGCAGTTATTGGCAGGGCTCTGGCTACACCTTC. Residues: CASSYWQGSGYTF.